What follows are 32 T cell receptor beta chains derived from one specimen sequenced in a study of radiotherapy plus CTLA-4 blockade in lung cancer. The method was immunoSEQ multiplex PCR; TCRdb's version includes in-frame clones alone and lacks a portion of them. The sample contains 60,000 to 65,000 clones, about 80% of which appear only once. This material consisted of peripheral blood, taken from a patient treated with radiotherapy plus ipilimumab. Every receptor here comes from a human donor with non-small cell lung cancer who had a complete response to radiotherapy plus ipilimumab.

This rearrangement joins TRBV4-1 to TRBJ2-3; possible D gene TRBD1, 6 bases. The V end was cut by 1 base, the J end by 0 bases, with 20 bases between. CDR3 length equals 19 residues. CDR1 is MGHRA, CDR2 YSYEKL, per germline. The CDR3 region is CASSQVHGSTGPSTDTQYF. For the CDR3, the DNA is TGCGCCAGCAGCCAAGTCCACGGATCGACAGGCCCGAGCACAGATACGCAGTATTTT.

A word on this clone: Different DNA sequences within this sample yield the same CDR3. The rearrangement joins TRBV6-5 to TRBJ2-2, with D possibly TRBD2 on 6 matching bases. The CDR3 has 12 amino acids. The germline V gene encodes CDR1 MNHEY and CDR2 SVGAGI. The V gene lost 6 bases and the J gene lost 7 bases, with 9 bases spanning the gap. In DNA, the CDR3 is TGTGCCAGCAGGGGGGGAGTCGGGGAGCTGTTTTTT. Translation gives CASRGGVGELFF.

This chain links TRBV15 with TRBJ2-5, with D unresolved. The better agreement between TRBJ2-7 and the DNA end casts doubt on the J call. There are 14 residues in the CDR3. Germline CDR1 is LNHNV and CDR2 is YYDKDF (reference sequence). CDR3 protein: CATSRVGDYYEQYF. The CDR3 DNA reads TGTGCCACCAGCAGAGTAGGCGATTACTACGAGCAGTACTTC.

This clone occurred once. V usage is TRBV7-2 and J usage is TRBJ2-7, with 12 bases fitting TRBD1. The CDR3 is 18 residues long. The germline CDR1 and CDR2 sequences are SGHTA and FQGNSA. V shed 1 base, J shed 6 bases, and the junction held 13 bases outside the gene matches. The CDR3 spells CASSLDGTGGLKATEQYV. The CDR3 nucleotides read TGTGCCAGCAGCTTAGATGGGACAGGGGGCCTAAAAGCGACCGAGCAGTACGTC.

This clone was counted once. The chain is built from TRBV6-7 and TRBJ2-5; D remains ambiguous. TRBV6-7 carries the ORF label, with uncertain function. V lost 9 bases, J lost 5 bases, and 22 bases lay in between. There are 15 residues in the CDR3. DNA for the CDR3: TGTGCCAGTACTCTCCGTGCGGCCTTTGGGGAGACCCAGTACTTC. This gives the protein CASTLRAAFGETQYF.

This clone came up a few times. The chain combines TRBV27 with TRBJ1-1; a possible D gene is TRBD1 (6 bases). The V end lost 0 bases, the J end lost 11 bases, and 10 bases lay between the germline ends. Germline CDR1 reads MNHEY; CDR2 reads SMNVEV (reference sequence). There are 12 residues in the CDR3. Here the CDR3 DNA reads TGTGCCAGCAGTTTATCTGGGGACACGGCTTTCTTT. Translating it yields CASSLSGDTAFF.

V is TRBV18 and J is TRBJ1-4; 9 positions match TRBD1. This CDR3 is 17 amino acids long. Germline CDR1 is KGHSH and CDR2 is LQKENI. J was trimmed by 8 bases and V by 1 base; bases with no gene match: 11. In nucleotides, the CDR3 is TGTGCCAGCTCACCACGTCTTTCAGACAGGGGGTCAGAAAAACTGTTTTTT. This translates into CASSPRLSDRGSEKLFF.

The chain carries TRBV14 and TRBJ2-1; 8 bases map to TRBD2. CDR3 length: 15 amino acids. V lost 4 bases to trimming and J lost 13 bases; unmatched junction nucleotides: 15. Germline CDR1 and CDR2: SGHDN and FVKESK. In nucleotides, the CDR3 is TGTGCCAGCAGCCCCATGGGGACTAGGACGTCCCTCCAGTTCTTC. It encodes CASSPMGTRTSLQFF.

This clone was picked up a small number of times. The chain links TRBV30 to TRBJ2-3; D possibly corresponds to TRBD1 (6 bases). The CDR3 is 14 amino acids. From germline, CDR1 is GTSNPN and CDR2 SVGIG (reference sequence). V was trimmed by 0 bases and J by 5 bases, leaving 12 bases between them. CDR3 nucleotides: TGTGCCTGGAGTGTAGGGCAGGGGCGAGATACGCAGTATTTT. It yields the protein CAWSVGQGRDTQYF.

This clone was seen a handful of times. The chain joins TRBV10-3 to TRBJ1-1; tentative D call: TRBD1 (5 bases). This CDR3 has 15 amino acids. Trimming stripped 3 bases from V and 2 bases from J, with 13 bases between. Germline V gene lookup returns CDR1 ENHRY and CDR2 SYGVKD. As DNA, the CDR3 is TGTGCCATCAGTGATGGGGACCTCGCCAACACTGAAGCTTTCTTT. This translates into CAISDGDLANTEAFF.

The chain links TRBV7-9 to TRBJ1-4; D possibly corresponds to TRBD1 (6 bases). Germline loops: CDR1 SEHNR, CDR2 FQNEAQ (reference sequence). V lost 2 bases, J lost 7 bases, and 11 bases lay in between. This CDR3 contains 14 residues. The CDR3 bases are TGTGCCAGCAGCTTAACAGGGAGAGGTGAAAAACTGTTTTTT. Amino acid sequence: CASSLTGRGEKLFF.

The chain carries TRBV6-6 and TRBJ2-7; 7 bases align to TRBD2. Unmatched junction bases numbered 12, after V lost 6 bases and J lost 7 bases. This CDR3 is 14 amino acids long. CDR1 and CDR2 (germline): MNHNY, SVGAGI (reference sequence). This chain's CDR3 is CASSRERASGEQYV. DNA of the CDR3: TGTGCCAGCAGCCGAGAGAGGGCTAGCGGTGAGCAGTACGTC.

The chain combines TRBV6-1 with TRBJ1-1; weak D call: TRBD1 (5 bases). V was cut by 7 bases and J by 1 base, with 13 bases left in between. CDR1 is MNHNS and CDR2 is SASEGT in the germline V gene. This CDR3 has 14 residues. The CDR3 DNA reads as TGTGCCAGCACCTCCGGGGGTTGGAACACTGAAGCTTTCTTT. It codes for CASTSGGWNTEAFF.

The chain has TRBV11-2 and TRBJ1-1; 8 nucleotides match TRBD1. The CDR3 consists of 15 residues. Trimming removed 4 bases from V and 4 bases from J; junction bases left unmatched: 8. The germline gives CDR1 SGHAT, CDR2 FQNNGV. As DNA, the CDR3 is TGTGCCAGCAGCTCCTTCAGGGGGCGCGGCACTGAAGCTTTCTTT. This translates into CASSSFRGRGTEAFF.

This clone was seen repeatedly, ten times or more. The rearrangement joins TRBV19 to TRBJ1-2, with TRBD1 identical over 9 bases. Germline V gives CDR1 LNHDA, CDR2 SQIVND (reference sequence). The CDR3 sequence is 13 residues long. V was pared by 6 bases and J by 8 bases, with 7 bases of the junction left unmatched. For the CDR3, the DNA is TGTGCCAGTAGGGGGACAGGGTGGGAAGGCTACACCTTC. Amino acids: CASRGTGWEGYTF.

This chain joins TRBV2 and TRBJ2-3; TRBD1 matches 8 bases. The V and J ends lost 6 bases and 1 base, in that order; junction bases with no gene match: 15. Germline lookup yields CDR1 SNHLY and CDR2 FYNNEI. This CDR3 has 18 amino acids. The CDR3 DNA reads as TGTGCCAGCAGCGGTGACAGGGGCTCTATGGGACGCACAGATACGCAGTATTTT. Encoded protein: CASSGDRGSMGRTDTQYF.

V and J are TRBV5-8 and TRBJ1-5; D may be TRBD1 (5 bases). Deletions cut 3 bases from V and 4 bases from J, with 17 bases between. The CDR3 contains 16 residues. CDR1 is SGHTS, CDR2 YDEGEE, per germline. In DNA, the CDR3 is TGTGCCAGCAGCTGGGGCGGCTCCCCGGGAAATCAGCCCCAGCATTTT. Its translation is CASSWGGSPGNQPQHF.

CDR3 DNA: TGTGCCAGCAGTGCCGCCTGGGGGGACAGGGAGGGAAACACCATATATTTT. The encoded protein is CASSAAWGDREGNTIYF. The chain links TRBV25-1 to TRBJ1-3, with 9 bases fitting TRBD1. Germline values: CDR1 MGHDK, CDR2 SYGVNS. The CDR3 has 17 residues. V lost 4 bases to trimming and J lost 4 bases; unmatched junction nucleotides: 11.

The sample holds a few counts of this clone. The J gene is TRBJ1-3, the V gene TRBV5-5; D uncertain. V lost 0 bases and J lost 8, with 9 bases in between. CDR3 length: 13 amino acids. CDR1 and CDR2 from the germline V gene are SGHKS and YYEKEE (reference sequence). In nucleotides, the CDR3 is TGTGCCAGCAGCTTGGACGCCTACTACACCATATATTTT. Translated, it gives CASSLDAYYTIYF.

The chain couples TRBV28 to TRBJ2-1, with 7 bases matching TRBD2. The CDR3 spans 15 residues. The V gene end was trimmed by 8 bases and the J gene end by 5 bases; junction bases not matched to a gene: 12. Germline values: CDR1 MDHEN, CDR2 SYDVKM. CDR3 in amino acids: CASEPTGRGNNEQFF. Here the CDR3 DNA reads TGTGCCAGCGAACCGACGGGGCGGGGGAACAATGAGCAGTTCTTC.

V usage is TRBV19 and J usage is TRBJ1-4; 7 nucleotides align to TRBD1. Trimming at V came to 4 bases and at J to 0 bases, leaving 8 bases not matched to a gene. The CDR3 spans 17 residues. CDR1 and CDR2 (germline): LNHDA, SQIVND (reference sequence). As DNA, the CDR3 is TGTGCCAGTAGTAACGGACAGGTCCAAGCAACTAATGAAAAACTGTTTTTT. Protein: CASSNGQVQATNEKLFF.

Only a few counts were recorded for this clone. The rearrangement joins TRBV14 to TRBJ2-7, with no clear D. The V and J ends lost 4 bases and 4 bases respectively, with 5 bases between them. This CDR3 is 11 amino acids long. Looked up from germline, CDR1 is SGHDN and CDR2 is FVKESK. The CDR3 nucleotides are TGTGCCAGCAGCCCCGGTTACGAGCAGTACTTC. Protein sequence: CASSPGYEQYF.

This chain uses TRBV7-2 with TRBJ2-1, with D unresolved. Trimming left V 2 bases short and J 6 bases short, with 23 bases between. This CDR3 region has 18 residues. CDR1 and CDR2 from the germline V gene are SGHTA and FQGNSA. CDR3 residues: CASSLYMKRIGVGNEQFF. CDR3 DNA: TGTGCCAGCAGCTTATATATGAAGAGAATTGGAGTTGGCAATGAGCAGTTCTTC. Using reference TRBV7-2 and TRBJ2-1 for the parts outside the CDR3, the full variable domain is GAGVSQSPSNKVTEKGKDVELRCDPISGHTALYWYRQSLGQGLEFLIYFQGNSAPDKSGLPSDRFSAERTGGSVSTLTIQRTQQEDSAVYLCASSLYMKRIGVGNEQFFGPGTRLTVL.

The gene calls are TRBV10-3 and TRBJ1-5, with 11 positions matching TRBD1. CDR3 length: 15 amino acids. Germline V gene data show CDR1 as ENHRY and CDR2 as SYGVKD. The trim removed 4 bases at V and 4 bases at J, leaving 3 bases unmatched. CDR3 bases: TGTGCCATCAGTGCCCGGGACAGGGGGAATCAGCCCCAGCATTTT. This encodes CAISARDRGNQPQHF.

The chain joins TRBV5-4 to TRBJ1-1; 8 bases agree with TRBD1. J was trimmed by 4 bases and V by 7 bases; bases with no gene match: 12. In germline, CDR1 is SGHNT, CDR2 YYREEE (reference sequence). The CDR3 spans 15 residues. The CDR3 DNA sequence: TGTGCCAGCGGTAGACAGGGGCAGGGTGCCACTGAAGCTTTCTTT. Its protein product is CASGRQGQGATEAFF.

This clone was observed once. The CDR3 DNA is TGTGCCAGCACCGACAGAGGTGTTCTCGTCGCCAAAAACATTCAGTACTTC. It encodes CASTDRGVLVAKNIQYF. This chain connects TRBV13 to TRBJ2-4; D is perhaps TRBD1 (5 bases). The V and J ends lost 7 bases and 1 base respectively, with 20 bases between them. The CDR3 runs 17 residues. The germline V gene encodes CDR1 PRHDT and CDR2 FYEKMQ (reference sequence).

The V and J genes are TRBV19 and TRBJ2-7; D might be TRBD1 or TRBD2, each matching 6 bases. V was pared by 1 base and J by 1 base, with 17 bases between. The CDR3 length is 17 residues. Germline loops: CDR1 LNHDA, CDR2 SQIVND (reference sequence). The CDR3 loop reads CASSIGGAGDRSYEQYV. The DNA of the CDR3 is TGTGCCAGTAGTATAGGGGGGGCAGGGGATAGATCCTACGAGCAGTACGTC.

The chain couples TRBV15 to TRBJ2-7, with 8 positions matching TRBD1. Germline trimming cut 0 bases from V and 4 bases from J; bases unmatched to any gene: 5. CDR1 and CDR2 from the germline V gene are LNHNV and YYDKDF (reference sequence). CDR3 length: 15 residues. The CDR3 nucleotides read TGTGCCACCAGCAGAGATCCAGGGGGCCTATACGAGCAGTACTTC. Its protein is CATSRDPGGLYEQYF.

This clone was counted once. The V call is TRBV2, the J call TRBJ2-5; D gene ambiguous. The CDR3 contains 11 residues. Per the germline V gene, CDR1 is SNHLY and CDR2 is FYNNEI. V was trimmed by 7 bases and J by 1 base, leaving 4 bases between them. This CDR3 is CASNSQETQYF. CDR3 bases: TGTGCCAGCAACAGCCAAGAGACCCAGTACTTC.

This rearrangement joins TRBV6-5 to TRBJ1-4, with D possibly matching TRBD1 (5 bases). The CDR3 length is 14 residues. Germline CDR1 is MNHEY and CDR2 is SVGAGI. The V end lost 2 bases, the J end lost 7 bases, and 11 bases lay between the germline ends. The CDR3 DNA is TGTGCCAGCAGTTACGGGCAGGGTGGTGAAAAACTGTTTTTT. Protein sequence: CASSYGQGGEKLFF.

This clone came up once. V gene TRBV6-1 combines with J gene TRBJ1-2; possibly TRBD1 for D (5 bases). Germline CDR1 is MNHNS and CDR2 is SASEGT. V dropped 6 bases and J dropped 6 bases, with 5 bases sitting between them. The length of the CDR3 is 10 residues. This CDR3 is CASRQDGYTF. CDR3 sequence (DNA): TGTGCCAGCAGACAGGATGGCTACACCTTC.

V gene TRBV6-6 combines with J gene TRBJ2-7; unclear D gene. The germline V gene has CDR1 MNHNY and CDR2 SVGAGI (reference sequence). The CDR3 contains 16 residues. V lost 7 bases to trimming and J lost 0 bases, with 19 bases between them. This CDR3 is CASTKQSVPSSYEQYV. CDR3 nucleotides: TGTGCCAGCACCAAACAGTCGGTCCCAAGCTCCTACGAGCAGTACGTC.